Listed here are 7 T cell receptor beta chains from one sample, sequenced in a study of T cell repertoires in cytomegalovirus infection. Their target antigens are unknown. MiXCR, applied by TCRdb to the reads, yields one record per CDR3 protein. The sample lists roughly 990,000 distinct CDR3 sequences, approximately 32% occurring once. This specimen was cultured CD8+ T cells from PBMCs, taken from culture after CMV antigen stimulation. Receptor source: a human donor in good health (CMV status not recorded). Some clones in this sample may be carry-over from other donors' samples.

This clonotype occurred a few times. The rearrangement uses TRBV27 and TRBJ1-1, with D unclear. Germline V CDR1 and CDR2: MNHEY, SMNVEV (reference sequence). V was clipped by 3 bases and J by 2 bases, with 7 bases between them. This CDR3 has 13 residues. The DNA for the CDR3 is TGTGCCAGCAGTTTCCAGCCAAACACTGAAGCTTTCTTT. It translates to CASSFQPNTEAFF.

The CDR3 DNA is TGTGCCAGCAGCAAGCGGGGATCCGGCGAGCAGTACGTC. It yields the protein CASSKRGSGEQYV. V usage is TRBV11-3 and J usage is TRBJ2-7; 7 positions agree with TRBD2. Germline V gene lookup returns CDR1 SGHNT and CDR2 YENEEA. The CDR3 runs 13 residues. The V and J ends lost 5 bases and 6 bases, in that order; junction bases with no gene match: 7.

The genes are TRBV11-3 and TRBJ2-1; maybe TRBD1 (5 bases). CDR3 length: 15 residues. Trimming took off 5 bases at V and 1 base at J, with 12 bases between the two ends. The germline CDR1 and CDR2 sequences are SGHNT and YENEEA. CDR3 DNA sequence: TGTGCCAGCAGCCAACCGCAGGGTTCCTACAATGAGCAGTTCTTC. It codes for CASSQPQGSYNEQFF.

The chain uses TRBV5-4 and TRBJ2-2, with 11 nucleotides matching TRBD2. CDR3 length: 16 residues. CDR1 and CDR2 from the germline V gene are SGHNT and YYREEE (reference sequence). The V and J ends lost 0 bases and 6 bases, in that order; junction bases with no gene match: 4. CDR3 sequence reads: CASSLGSGGESGELFF. CDR3 DNA: TGTGCCAGCAGCTTGGGTAGCGGGGGGGAATCCGGGGAGCTGTTTTTT.

Concerning this clonotype: Possible read error: a much larger clone is one base away. The genes are TRBV7-4 and TRBJ2-7; 8 bases map to TRBD1. Germline lookup yields CDR1 SGHVT and CDR2 SQSDAQ. The CDR3 covers 16 residues. For the CDR3, the DNA is TGTGCCAGCAGCTTAGTACCTCCGGACAGGGCCAGCGAGCTGTACGTC. Translation: CASSLVPPDRASELYV.

In DNA, the CDR3 is TGTGCCAGCAGGAACTCGCGGGCACCTTACAATGAGCAGTTCTTC. It codes for CASRNSRAPYNEQFF. V and J are TRBV12-3 or TRBV12-4 and TRBJ2-1; maybe TRBD2 (5 bases). Trimming cost V 6 bases and J 4 bases, with 16 bases left between them. The CDR3 runs to 15 residues.

The J gene is TRBJ1-1, the V gene TRBV4-2; the D gene is possibly TRBD1 (5 bases). V lost 0 bases and J 4 bases, leaving 12 bases between the germline ends. This CDR3 contains 15 residues. Germline lookup yields CDR1 LGHNA and CDR2 YNFKEQ. CDR3 nucleotides: TGTGCCAGCAGCCAAGATCAGGGATCGCCCACTGAAGCTTTCTTT. Its protein product is CASSQDQGSPTEAFF.